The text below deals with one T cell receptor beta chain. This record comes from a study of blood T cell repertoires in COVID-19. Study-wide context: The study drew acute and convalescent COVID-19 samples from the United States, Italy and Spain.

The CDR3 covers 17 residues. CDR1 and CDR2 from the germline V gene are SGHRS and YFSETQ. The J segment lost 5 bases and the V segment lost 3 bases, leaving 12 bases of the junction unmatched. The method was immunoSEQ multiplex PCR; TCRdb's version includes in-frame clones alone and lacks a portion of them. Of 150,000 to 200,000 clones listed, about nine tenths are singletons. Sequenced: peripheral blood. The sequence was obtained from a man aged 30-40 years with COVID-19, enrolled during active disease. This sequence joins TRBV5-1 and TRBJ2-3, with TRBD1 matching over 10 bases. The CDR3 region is CASSSWTGGYGKDTQYF. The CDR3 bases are TGCGCCAGCAGCTCTTGGACAGGGGGGTATGGAAAAGATACGCAGTATTTT.